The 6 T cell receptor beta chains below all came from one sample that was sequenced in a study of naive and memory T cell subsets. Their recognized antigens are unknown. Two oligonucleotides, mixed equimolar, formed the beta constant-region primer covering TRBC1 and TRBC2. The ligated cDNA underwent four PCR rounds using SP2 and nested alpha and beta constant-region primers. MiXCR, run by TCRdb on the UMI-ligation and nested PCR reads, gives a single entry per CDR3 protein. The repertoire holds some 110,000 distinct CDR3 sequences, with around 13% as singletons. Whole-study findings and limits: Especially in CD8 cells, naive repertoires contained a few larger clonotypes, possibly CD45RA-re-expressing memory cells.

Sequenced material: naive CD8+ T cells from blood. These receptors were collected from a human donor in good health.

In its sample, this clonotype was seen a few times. The CDR3 reads CASSPVGGYTEAFF. CDR3 nucleotides: TGTGCCAGCAGCCCAGTGGGGGGTTATACTGAAGCTTTCTTT. The gene calls are TRBV7-9 and TRBJ1-1, with a weak D call TRBD1 (5 bases). The germline V gene encodes CDR1 SEHNR and CDR2 FQNEAQ (reference sequence). Trimming cost V 5 bases and J 5 bases, with 15 bases left between them. The CDR3 runs 14 residues.

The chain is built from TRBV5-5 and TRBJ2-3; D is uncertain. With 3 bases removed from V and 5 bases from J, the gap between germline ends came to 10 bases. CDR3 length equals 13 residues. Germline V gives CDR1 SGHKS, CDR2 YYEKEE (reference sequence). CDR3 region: CASSYGFEDTQYF. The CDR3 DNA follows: TGTGCCAGCAGCTACGGGTTTGAAGATACGCAGTATTTT.

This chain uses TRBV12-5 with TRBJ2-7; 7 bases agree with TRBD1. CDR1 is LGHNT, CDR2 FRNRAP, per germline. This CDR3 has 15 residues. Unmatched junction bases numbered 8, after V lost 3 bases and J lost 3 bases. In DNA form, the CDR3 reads TGTGCTAGTGGTTTACCCACAGGGGCTGACTACGAGCAGTACTTC. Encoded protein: CASGLPTGADYEQYF.

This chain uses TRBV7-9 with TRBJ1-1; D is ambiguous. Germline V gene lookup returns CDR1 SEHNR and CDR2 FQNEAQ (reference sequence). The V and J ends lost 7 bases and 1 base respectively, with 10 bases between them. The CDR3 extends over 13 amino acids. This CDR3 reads CASNRPGNTEAFF. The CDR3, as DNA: TGTGCCAGCAACCGGCCGGGGAACACTGAAGCTTTCTTT. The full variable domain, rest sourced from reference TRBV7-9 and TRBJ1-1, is DTGVSQNPRHKITKRGQNVTFRCDPISEHNRLYWYRQTLGQGPEFLTYFQNEAQLEKSRLLSDRFSAERPKGSFSTLEIQRTEQGDSAMYLCASNRPGNTEAFFGQGTRLTVV.

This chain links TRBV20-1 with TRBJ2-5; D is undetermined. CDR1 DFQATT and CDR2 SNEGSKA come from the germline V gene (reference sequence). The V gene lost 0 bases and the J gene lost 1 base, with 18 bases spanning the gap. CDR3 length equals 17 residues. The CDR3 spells CSARDLDGPATQETQYF. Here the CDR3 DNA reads TGCAGTGCTAGAGACCTAGACGGACCCGCTACCCAAGAGACCCAGTACTTC.

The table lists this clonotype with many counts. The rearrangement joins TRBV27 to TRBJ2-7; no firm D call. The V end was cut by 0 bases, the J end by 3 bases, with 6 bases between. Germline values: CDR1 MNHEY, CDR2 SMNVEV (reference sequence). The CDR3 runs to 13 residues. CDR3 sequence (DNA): TGTGCCAGCAGTTTATCGTCCCTCTACGAGCAGTACTTC. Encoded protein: CASSLSSLYEQYF.